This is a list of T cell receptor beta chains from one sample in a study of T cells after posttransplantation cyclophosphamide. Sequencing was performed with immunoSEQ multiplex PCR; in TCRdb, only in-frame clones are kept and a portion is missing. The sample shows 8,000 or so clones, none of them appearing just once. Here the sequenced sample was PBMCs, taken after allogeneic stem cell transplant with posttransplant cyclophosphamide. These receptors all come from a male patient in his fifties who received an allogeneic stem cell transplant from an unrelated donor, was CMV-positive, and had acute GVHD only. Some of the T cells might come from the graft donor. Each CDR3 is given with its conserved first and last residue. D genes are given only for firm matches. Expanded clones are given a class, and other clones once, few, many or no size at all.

CDR3 protein: CASSPYNANTGELFF
CDR3 DNA: TGTGCCAGCTCACCTTACAACGCGAACACCGGGGAGCTGTTTTTT
CDR3 length: 15
V gene: TRBV18
J gene: TRBJ2-2
clone size: many
D gene: NA

CDR3 protein: CASRLAAAGDNEQFF
CDR3 DNA: TGTGCCAGCAGATTAGCGGCGGCTGGGGACAATGAGCAGTTCTTC
CDR3 length: 15
V gene: TRBV6-1
J gene: TRBJ2-1
clone size: many
D gene: NA

CDR3 protein: CASSLSIAGELFF
CDR3 DNA: TGTGCCAGCAGTTTAAGTATAGCCGGGGAGCTGTTTTTT
CDR3 length: 13
V gene: TRBV27
J gene: TRBJ2-2
clone size: few
D gene: NA

CDR3 protein: CASSKGQGPYEQYF
CDR3 DNA: TGTGCCAGCAGCAAAGGACAGGGACCCTACGAGCAGTACTTC
CDR3 length: 14
V gene: TRBV21-1
J gene: TRBJ2-7
clone size: many
D gene: NA

CDR3 protein: CASSSVGVGYGYTF
CDR3 DNA: TGTGCCAGCAGCTCAGTCGGGGTCGGCTATGGCTACACCTTC
CDR3 length: 14
V gene: TRBV7-9
J gene: TRBJ1-2
clone size: many
D gene: NA

CDR3 protein: CASSSQETQYF
CDR3 DNA: TGTGCCAGCAGCTCACAAGAGACCCAGTACTTC
CDR3 length: 11
V gene: TRBV5-4
J gene: TRBJ2-5
clone size: NA
D gene: NA

CDR3 protein: CASSAGTDNEKLFF
CDR3 DNA: TGCGCCAGCAGCGCCGGGACAGACAATGAAAAACTGTTTTTT
CDR3 length: 14
V gene: TRBV5-1
J gene: TRBJ1-4
clone size: many
D gene: TRBD1

CDR3 protein: CAWSQGALNHRGYEQYF
CDR3 DNA: TGTGCCTGGAGTCAGGGGGCGTTAAATCACCGTGGGTACGAGCAGTACTTC
CDR3 length: 17
V gene: TRBV30
J gene: TRBJ2-7
clone size: few
D gene: TRBD1

CDR3 protein: CASSGTGGNQPQHF
CDR3 DNA: TGTGCCAGCTCCGGGACAGGGGGCAATCAGCCCCAGCATTTT
CDR3 length: 14
V gene: TRBV19
J gene: TRBJ1-5
clone size: many
D gene: TRBD1

CDR3 protein: CASSFSELGTGELFF
CDR3 DNA: TGTGCCAGCAGTTTTTCGGAGTTGGGCACCGGGGAGCTGTTTTTT
CDR3 length: 15
V gene: TRBV28
J gene: TRBJ2-2
clone size: many
D gene: NA

CDR3 protein: CASSQEVRRTGGQETQYF
CDR3 DNA: TGCGCCAGCAGCCAAGAAGTTAGAAGGACAGGGGGCCAAGAGACCCAGTACTTC
CDR3 length: 18
V gene: TRBV4-3
J gene: TRBJ2-5
clone size: many
D gene: TRBD1

CDR3 protein: CASSLTSGAGNEQFF
CDR3 DNA: TGTGCCAGCAGTCTTACTAGCGGGGCTGGGAATGAGCAGTTCTTC
CDR3 length: 15
V gene: TRBV6-5
J gene: TRBJ2-1
clone size: many
D gene: TRBD2

CDR3 protein: CASSHRGDSYNEQFF
CDR3 DNA: TGTGCCAGCTCACACCGCGGGGACTCCTACAATGAGCAGTTCTTC
CDR3 length: 15
V gene: TRBV18
J gene: TRBJ2-1
clone size: few
D gene: NA

CDR3 protein: CAWSFSVGDRKYTQYF
CDR3 DNA: TGTGCCTGGAGTTTTTCGGTTGGGGACAGAAAATATACGCAGTATTTT
CDR3 length: 16
V gene: TRBV30
J gene: TRBJ2-3
clone size: NA
D gene: TRBD1

CDR3 protein: CASSLGQGEYGYTF
CDR3 DNA: TGTGCCAGCAGCTTAGGACAGGGCGAATATGGCTACACCTTC
CDR3 length: 14
V gene: TRBV7-6
J gene: TRBJ1-2
clone size: many
D gene: TRBD1

CDR3 protein: CASKNLGGSYEQFF
CDR3 DNA: TGTGCCAGCAAAAACCTCGGCGGGAGCTATGAGCAGTTCTTC
CDR3 length: 14
V gene: TRBV6-5
J gene: TRBJ2-1
clone size: many
D gene: TRBD2

CDR3 protein: CASSFGSPVDTIYF
CDR3 DNA: TGCGCCAGCAGCTTTGGTTCCCCGGTGGACACCATATATTTT
CDR3 length: 14
V gene: TRBV5-1
J gene: TRBJ1-3
clone size: many
D gene: NA